The 25 T cell receptor beta chains below all came from one sample that was sequenced in a study of T-cell reconstitution after alpha-beta-depleted transplantation in children. Unique molecular identifiers were used to barcode this TCRbeta library. TCRdb independently ran MiXCR on the PCR reads; one entry per CDR3 protein. The sample has fewer than 550,000 distinct CDR3 sequences, over 9.5% seen once. The sequencing used PBMCs, mostly from graft donor cells, collected 180 days after TCRalphabeta/CD19-depleted stem cell transplant. These receptors were obtained from a female patient aged 2 to 10 who had a stem cell transplant for aplastic anemia, so the T cells may come from the graft donor.

This clonotype was seen only a few times. This sequence joins TRBV20-1 and TRBJ1-1, with TRBD1 as a possible D gene (6 bases). From germline, CDR1 is DFQATT and CDR2 SNEGSKA (reference sequence). Trimming pared 0 bases from V and 2 bases from J, leaving 13 bases between. The CDR3 runs to 15 residues. CDR3 region: CSARDGGSLNTEAFF. Here the CDR3 DNA reads TGCAGTGCTAGAGATGGGGGCAGCCTCAACACTGAAGCTTTCTTT.

This clonotype was counted between two and nine times. The rearrangement links TRBV6-4 to TRBJ1-2; maybe TRBD1 (5 bases). The ends were cut back, 0 bases at V and 7 bases at J, with 9 bases in the middle. Germline V lookup: CDR1 MRHNA, CDR2 SNTAGT. The CDR3 length is 13 residues. The CDR3 loop reads CASSDSAGSGYTF. DNA for the CDR3: TGTGCCAGCAGTGACTCGGCAGGGTCTGGCTACACCTTC.

The sample holds a few counts of this clonotype. The junction differs from germline at one of its ends, possibly a read error. The chain is built from TRBV20-1 and TRBJ2-4; no definite D call. The CDR3 runs 14 residues. The V gene's germline CDR1 is DFQATT and CDR2 SNEGSKA (reference sequence). The CDR3 region is CSARDVGAKNSQYF. The CDR3 coding sequence is TGCAGTGCTAGAGATGTAGGAGCCAAAAACAGTCAGTACTTC.

The V gene is TRBV28, the J gene TRBJ2-3, with 10 bases fitting TRBD2. CDR3 length: 16 residues. V trimming: 4 bases; J trimming: 2 bases; junction bases outside the gene matches: 6. Germline V lookup: CDR1 MDHEN, CDR2 SYDVKM. CDR3: CASSSSGSGDTDTQYF. The DNA of the CDR3 is TGTGCCAGCAGTTCTAGCGGGAGTGGGGACACAGATACGCAGTATTTT.

This clonotype was seen a handful of times. CDR3 residues: CASSFDLISYNEQFF. The CDR3 region has the DNA TGCGCCAGCAGCTTCGACTTGATCTCCTACAATGAGCAGTTCTTC. This chain connects TRBV5-1 to TRBJ2-1; no definite D call. The germline gives CDR1 SGHRS, CDR2 YFSETQ. This CDR3 comprises 15 residues. The V gene lost 2 bases and the J gene lost 0 bases, with 9 bases spanning the gap.

This rearrangement joins TRBV20-1 to TRBJ1-6; weak D call: TRBD1 (6 bases). CDR1 DFQATT and CDR2 SNEGSKA come from the germline V gene (reference sequence). V lost 3 bases, J lost 7 bases, and 10 bases lay in between. CDR3 length: 13 residues. The CDR3 loop is CSASRDNNSPLHF. As DNA, the CDR3 is TGCAGTGCTAGCAGGGACAACAATTCACCCCTCCACTTT.

This clonotype was counted between two and nine times. The chain is built from TRBV9 and TRBJ2-7; D call uncertain. The CDR3 contains 14 residues. CDR1 and CDR2 from the germline V gene are SGDLS and YYNGEE. V lost 2 bases to trimming and J lost 3 bases, with 12 bases between them. CDR3 in DNA: TGTGCCAGCAGCGTGGGCAGGACCCACTACGAGCAGTACTTC. It yields the protein CASSVGRTHYEQYF.

This clonotype occurred a few times. The chain uses TRBV7-9 and TRBJ2-1, with TRBD2 matching 9 bases. The germline V gene encodes CDR1 SEHNR and CDR2 FQNEAQ (reference sequence). Trimming took 7 bases from V and 10 from J; bases not matched to a gene: 8. This CDR3 has 13 residues. As DNA, the CDR3 is TGTGCCAGCATCGAGGGACTAGCAAGGGAGCAGTTCTTC. Protein product: CASIEGLAREQFF.

This clonotype occurred a few times. This chain connects TRBV20-1 to TRBJ1-1; D ambiguous. The germline V and J ends were trimmed by 0 bases and 6 bases, with 11 bases remaining between them. Germline V gives CDR1 DFQATT, CDR2 SNEGSKA (reference sequence). There are 13 residues in the CDR3. The CDR3 nucleotides are TGCAGTGCTAGAGATAGGAGCGGGGCTGAAGCTTTCTTT. Amino acid sequence: CSARDRSGAEAFF.

This chain uses TRBV13 with TRBJ2-5; 13 nucleotides match TRBD2. Germline V gene data show CDR1 as PRHDT and CDR2 as FYEKMQ (reference sequence). CDR3 length: 20 residues. J gave up 5 bases and V 5 bases, and 20 bases lay outside the gene matches. The CDR3 coding sequence is TGTGCCAGCAGCACGGCAGCATGGGGGACTAGCGGGATGGAAGGGGAGACCCAGTACTTC. Protein sequence: CASSTAAWGTSGMEGETQYF.

This clonotype came up a few times. The chain carries TRBV5-5 and TRBJ1-6; 9 bases line up with TRBD1. The V gene end was trimmed by 3 bases and the J gene end by 8 bases; junction bases not matched to a gene: 9. Germline V lookup: CDR1 SGHKS, CDR2 YYEKEE (reference sequence). There are 16 residues in the CDR3. CDR3 residues: CASSWRLDRGYSPLHF. Here the CDR3 DNA reads TGTGCCAGCAGCTGGCGGTTGGACAGGGGATATTCACCCCTCCACTTT.

The chain recombines TRBV5-1 with TRBJ1-1; D unresolved. Trimming pared 2 bases from V and 1 base from J, leaving 6 bases between. The CDR3 contains 13 residues. Germline values: CDR1 SGHRS, CDR2 YFSETQ. CDR3 DNA sequence: TGCGCCAGCAGCTTTAACCAGAACACTGAAGCTTTCTTT. Translation: CASSFNQNTEAFF.

This sequence joins TRBV3-1 and TRBJ2-7; D remains ambiguous. This CDR3 is 13 amino acids long. Looked up from germline, CDR1 is LGHDT and CDR2 is YNNKEL (reference sequence). V lost 3 bases and J 1 base, leaving 7 bases between the germline ends. The chain's CDR3 is CASSHIRSYEQYF. The CDR3 region has the DNA TGTGCCAGCAGCCACATCCGTTCCTACGAGCAGTACTTC.

This clonotype came up a few times. As DNA, the CDR3 is TGTGCCAGCAGCGAACTAGCGGGAGGTGTGGTGGATACGCAGTATTTT. Amino acids: CASSELAGGVVDTQYF. The V gene is TRBV7-9, the J gene TRBJ2-3; 12 bases are a match to TRBD2. Germline V gives CDR1 SEHNR, CDR2 FQNEAQ (reference sequence). The CDR3 sequence is 16 residues long. J gave up 6 bases and V 5 bases, and 9 bases lay outside the gene matches. Full variable domain (outside the CDR3, taken from reference TRBV7-9 and TRBJ2-3): DTGVSQNPRHKITKRGQNVTFRCDPISEHNRLYWYRQTLGQGPEFLTYFQNEAQLEKSRLLSDRFSAERPKGSFSTLEIQRTEQGDSAMYLCASSELAGGVVDTQYFGPGTRLTVL.

This clonotype was recorded a few times. The chain has TRBV7-2 and TRBJ2-3; 9 bases match TRBD2. The J segment lost 2 bases and the V segment lost 0 bases, leaving 6 bases of the junction unmatched. This CDR3 is 17 amino acids long. The V gene's germline CDR1 is SGHTA and CDR2 FQGNSA. This CDR3 is CASSLAPAGGVTDTQYF. DNA of the CDR3: TGTGCCAGCAGCTTAGCGCCAGCGGGAGGTGTCACAGATACGCAGTATTTT.

V usage is TRBV12-3 or TRBV12-4 and J usage is TRBJ2-3, with D tentatively TRBD1 or TRBD2 (5 bases each). V was shortened by 2 bases and J by 3 bases, with 21 bases between the two germline ends. The CDR3 totals 18 residues. The CDR3 nucleotides read TGTGCCAGCAGTTTATGGCCGGGACGAGACCTTGGGACAGATACGCAGTATTTT. Residues: CASSLWPGRDLGTDTQYF.

The chain employs TRBV9 and TRBJ1-1, with unresolved D. V lost 7 bases, J lost 1 base, and 17 bases lay in between. This CDR3 spans 15 amino acids. CDR1 is SGDLS, CDR2 YYNGEE, per germline. In DNA, the CDR3 is TGTGCCAGCGGCGGGAGGCTCAATTCGAACACTGAAGCTTTCTTT. Amino acids: CASGGRLNSNTEAFF.

This clonotype was detected ten times or more. DNA of the CDR3: TGCAGTGCTAGAGTTACCTTAGAGGGGACTAGAAGGTATTTT. Translating it yields CSARVTLEGTRRYF. The rearrangement uses TRBV20-1 and TRBJ2-3; 8 bases match TRBD2. This CDR3 has 14 residues. The germline V gene encodes CDR1 DFQATT and CDR2 SNEGSKA (reference sequence). Trimming took 1 base from V and 14 from J; bases not matched to a gene: 14.

This clonotype was seen a few times. V and J are TRBV12-3 or TRBV12-4 and TRBJ2-1; D is possibly TRBD1 (5 bases). The CDR3 has 14 residues. V was shortened by 5 bases and J by 8 bases, with 16 bases between the two germline ends. DNA for the CDR3: TGTGCCAGCAGTAAAGGGGTAATCGTTTATGAGCAGTTCTTC. Translating it yields CASSKGVIVYEQFF.

The J gene is TRBJ1-5, the V gene TRBV15, with unresolved D. V dropped 0 bases and J dropped 0 bases, with 24 bases sitting between them. This CDR3 contains 21 residues. Germline CDR1 is LNHNV and CDR2 is YYDKDF (reference sequence). CDR3 loop: CATSREARIGWGISSNQPQHF. The CDR3 DNA reads TGTGCCACCAGCAGAGAGGCCCGTATAGGGTGGGGAATTTCTAGCAATCAGCCCCAGCATTTT. Variable domain in full (rest from reference TRBV15 and TRBJ1-5): DAMVIQNPRYQVTQFGKPVTLSCSQTLNHNVMYWYQQKSSQAPKLLFHYYDKDFNNEADTPDNFQSRRPNTSFCFLDIRSPGLGDTAMYLCATSREARIGWGISSNQPQHFGDGTRLSIL.

This chain connects TRBV7-2 to TRBJ2-3; TRBD2 matches 14 bases. With V trimmed by 5 bases and J by 5 bases, 6 bases remained unmatched. Germline V gives CDR1 SGHTA, CDR2 FQGNSA. CDR3 length: 16 amino acids. The CDR3: CASSPRLAGGGDTQYF. For the CDR3, the DNA is TGTGCCAGCAGCCCCAGACTAGCGGGGGGGGGAGATACGCAGTATTTT.

The chain has TRBV20-1 and TRBJ1-1; 12 bases agree with TRBD1. The CDR3 covers 16 residues. The germline V gene encodes CDR1 DFQATT and CDR2 SNEGSKA (reference sequence). The V segment lost 5 bases and the J segment 5 bases; nucleotides outside the gene matches: 12. The CDR3 sequence: CSADRDRGLGSTEAFF. The CDR3 DNA follows: TGCAGTGCTGACCGGGACAGGGGGCTAGGGAGTACTGAAGCTTTCTTT.

This clonotype came up a few times. V usage is TRBV27 and J usage is TRBJ2-2; 8 bases agree with TRBD1. Germline V gene lookup returns CDR1 MNHEY and CDR2 SMNVEV (reference sequence). CDR3 length equals 15 residues. V was pared by 4 bases and J by 7 bases, with 8 bases of the junction left unmatched. The CDR3 DNA sequence: TGTGCCAGCAGTTCACCGGACAGGGAGATCGGGGAGCTGTTTTTT. This translates into CASSSPDREIGELFF.

This clonotype was found many times. V is TRBV12-3 or TRBV12-4 and J is TRBJ2-1; 10 bases agree with TRBD1. This CDR3 is built from 17 residues. V trimming: 7 bases; J trimming: 1 base; junction bases outside the gene matches: 10. This CDR3 is CASNPSWDRGSYNEQFF. DNA for the CDR3: TGTGCCAGCAACCCTAGTTGGGACAGGGGATCCTACAATGAGCAGTTCTTC.

The chain uses TRBV12-3 or TRBV12-4 and TRBJ1-2; TRBD1 matches 12 bases. The CDR3 contains 12 residues. J gave up 7 bases and V 6 bases, and 0 bases lay outside the gene matches. The CDR3 region is CASRGQGAGYTF. In DNA, the CDR3 is TGTGCCAGCAGGGGACAGGGGGCTGGCTACACCTTC.